This entry is about one TCR beta chain. Its cognate antigen is unknown. This sample stems from a study of cytomegalovirus exposure and HLA in healthy donors. The study's findings and limits: A later analysis by the authors found several of the most significant clusters apparently linked to common viral pathogens. Excluded: some indistinguishable V segments such as TRBV6-2 and TRBV6-3.

In the PCR, 60 Vbeta and 13 Jbeta primers were used. Only in-frame clones appear in the TCRdb table, and some are missing; sequencing was by immunoSEQ multiplex PCR. Here the sample spans some 90,000 clones, approximately 80% being singletons. The germline V and J ends were trimmed by 8 bases and 2 bases, with 15 bases remaining between them. Germline CDR1 SNHLY, CDR2 FYNNEI. There are 14 residues in the CDR3. The chain is built from TRBV2 and TRBJ1-2, with D possibly being TRBD1 (6 bases). The specimen sequenced was PBMCs. This clonotype was obtained from a woman between 50 and 59 years old in good health and CMV-seropositive. CDR3 protein: CASLTGRGNYGYTF. The CDR3, as DNA: TGTGCCAGCCTCACGGGGAGGGGGAACTATGGCTACACCTTC.